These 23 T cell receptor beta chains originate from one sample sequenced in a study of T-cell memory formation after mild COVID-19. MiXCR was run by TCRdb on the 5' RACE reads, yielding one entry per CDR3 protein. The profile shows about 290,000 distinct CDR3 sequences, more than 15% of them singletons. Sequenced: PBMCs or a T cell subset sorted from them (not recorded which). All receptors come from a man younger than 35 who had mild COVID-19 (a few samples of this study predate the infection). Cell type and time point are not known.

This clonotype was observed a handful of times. The CDR3 here is CASSFGRGPTEAFF. CDR3 bases: TGTGCCAGCAGTTTCGGCAGGGGGCCCACTGAAGCTTTCTTT. This rearrangement joins TRBV12-3 or TRBV12-4 to TRBJ1-1; 8 bases are a match to TRBD1. V lost 3 bases and J lost 4; bases outside the gene matches: 4. The CDR3 runs 14 residues.

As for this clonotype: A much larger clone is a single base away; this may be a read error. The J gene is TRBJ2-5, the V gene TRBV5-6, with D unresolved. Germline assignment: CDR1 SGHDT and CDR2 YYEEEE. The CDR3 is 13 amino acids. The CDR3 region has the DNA TGTGCCAGCAGCTTGTTCCACCAAGAGAACCAGTACTTC. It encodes CASSLFHQENQYF.

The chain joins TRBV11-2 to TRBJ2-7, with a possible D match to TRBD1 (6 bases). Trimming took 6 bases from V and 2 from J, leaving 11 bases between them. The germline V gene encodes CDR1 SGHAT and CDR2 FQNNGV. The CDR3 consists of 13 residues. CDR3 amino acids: CASRSRDTYEQYF. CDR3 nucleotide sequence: TGTGCCAGCAGGAGCCGGGACACCTACGAGCAGTACTTC. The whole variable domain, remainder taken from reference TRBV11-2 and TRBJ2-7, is EAGVAQSPRYKIIEKRQSVAFWCNPISGHATLYWYQQILGQGPKLLIQFQNNGVVDDSQLPKDRFSAERLKGVDSTLKIQPAKLEDSAVYLCASRSRDTYEQYFGPGTRLTVT.

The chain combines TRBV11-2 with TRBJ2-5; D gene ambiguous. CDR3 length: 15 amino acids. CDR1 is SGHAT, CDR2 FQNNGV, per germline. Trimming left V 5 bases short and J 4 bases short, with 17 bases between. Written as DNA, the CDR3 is TGTGCCAGCAGCCCACTCCGGCCTGTAATAGAGACCCAGTACTTC. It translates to CASSPLRPVIETQYF.

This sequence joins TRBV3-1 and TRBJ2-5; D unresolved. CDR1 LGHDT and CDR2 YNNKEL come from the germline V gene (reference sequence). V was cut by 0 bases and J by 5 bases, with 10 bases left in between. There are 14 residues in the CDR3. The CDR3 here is CASSQDGVPETQYF. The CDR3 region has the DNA TGTGCCAGCAGCCAAGATGGAGTCCCGGAGACCCAGTACTTC.

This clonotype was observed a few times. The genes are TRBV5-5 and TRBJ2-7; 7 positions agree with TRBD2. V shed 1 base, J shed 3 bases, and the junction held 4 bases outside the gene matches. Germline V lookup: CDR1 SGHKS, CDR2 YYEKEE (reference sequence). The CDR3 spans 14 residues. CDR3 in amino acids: CASSLRDYNYEQYV. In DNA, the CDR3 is TGTGCCAGCAGCTTGCGGGACTACAACTACGAGCAGTACGTC.

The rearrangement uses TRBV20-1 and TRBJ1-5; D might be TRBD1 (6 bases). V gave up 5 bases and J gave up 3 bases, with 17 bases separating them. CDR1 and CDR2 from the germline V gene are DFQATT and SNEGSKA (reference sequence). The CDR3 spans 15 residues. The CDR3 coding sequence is TGCAGTGCTGTTCCGGGGGGCGGCAACAATCAGCCCCAGCATTTT. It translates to CSAVPGGGNNQPQHF.

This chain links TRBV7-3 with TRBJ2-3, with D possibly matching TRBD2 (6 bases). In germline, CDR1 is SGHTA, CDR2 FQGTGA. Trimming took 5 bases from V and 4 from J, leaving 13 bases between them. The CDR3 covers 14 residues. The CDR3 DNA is TGTGCCAGCAGCCCTGGGACTTTGGCAGATACGCAGTATTTT. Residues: CASSPGTLADTQYF.

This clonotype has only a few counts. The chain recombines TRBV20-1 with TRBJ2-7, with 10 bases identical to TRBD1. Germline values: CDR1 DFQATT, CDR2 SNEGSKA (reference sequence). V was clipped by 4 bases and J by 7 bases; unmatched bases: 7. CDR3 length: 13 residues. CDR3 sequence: CSANRDRGWEQYV. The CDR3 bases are TGCAGTGCTAACCGGGACAGGGGTTGGGAGCAGTACGTC.

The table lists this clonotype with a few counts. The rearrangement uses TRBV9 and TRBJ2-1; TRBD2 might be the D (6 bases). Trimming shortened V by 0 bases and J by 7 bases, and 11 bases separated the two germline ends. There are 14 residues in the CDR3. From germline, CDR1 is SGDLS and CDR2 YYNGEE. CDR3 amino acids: CASSVGGGRNEQFF. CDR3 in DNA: TGTGCCAGCAGCGTAGGAGGAGGGAGGAATGAGCAGTTCTTC.

DNA of the CDR3: TGCAGCCAGGGTAAAGAATCCTACGAGCAGTACTTC. This translates into CSQGKESYEQYF. The chain uses TRBV29-1 and TRBJ2-7; the D gene is possibly TRBD1 (5 bases). The germline CDR1 and CDR2 sequences are SQVTM and ANQGSEA. CDR3 size: 12 residues. V was shortened by 8 bases and J by 1 base, with 12 bases between the two germline ends.

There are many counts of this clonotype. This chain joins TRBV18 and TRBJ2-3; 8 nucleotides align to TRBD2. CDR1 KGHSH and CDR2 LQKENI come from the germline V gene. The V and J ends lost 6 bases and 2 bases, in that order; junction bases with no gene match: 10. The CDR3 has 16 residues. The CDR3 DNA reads TGTGCCAGCTCGCCGACTAGCGCCACCACCACAGATACGCAGTATTTT. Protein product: CASSPTSATTTDTQYF.

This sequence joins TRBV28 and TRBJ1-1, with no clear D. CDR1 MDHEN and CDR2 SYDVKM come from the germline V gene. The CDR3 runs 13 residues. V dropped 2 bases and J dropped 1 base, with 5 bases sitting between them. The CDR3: CASSLIWNTEAFF. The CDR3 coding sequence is TGTGCCAGCAGTTTAATTTGGAACACTGAAGCTTTCTTT. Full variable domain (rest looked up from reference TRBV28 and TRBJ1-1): DVKVTQSSRYLVKRTGEKVFLECVQDMDHENMFWYRQDPGLGLRLIYFSYDVKMKEKGDIPEGYSVSREKKERFSLILESASTNQTSMYLCASSLIWNTEAFFGQGTRLTVV.

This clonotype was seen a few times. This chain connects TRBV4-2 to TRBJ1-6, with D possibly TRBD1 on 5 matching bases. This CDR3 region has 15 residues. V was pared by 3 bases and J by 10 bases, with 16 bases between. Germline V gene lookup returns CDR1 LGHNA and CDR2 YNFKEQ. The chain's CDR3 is CASSQAPQGGSPLHF. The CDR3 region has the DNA TGTGCCAGCAGCCAGGCCCCCCAGGGAGGCTCACCCCTCCACTTT.

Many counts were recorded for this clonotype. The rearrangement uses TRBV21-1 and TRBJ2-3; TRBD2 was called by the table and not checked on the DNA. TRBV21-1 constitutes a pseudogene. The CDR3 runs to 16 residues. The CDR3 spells CASSTRTSGGTDTQYF. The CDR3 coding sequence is TGTGCCAGCAGCACTCGGACTAGCGGGGGGACAGATACGCAGTATTTT.

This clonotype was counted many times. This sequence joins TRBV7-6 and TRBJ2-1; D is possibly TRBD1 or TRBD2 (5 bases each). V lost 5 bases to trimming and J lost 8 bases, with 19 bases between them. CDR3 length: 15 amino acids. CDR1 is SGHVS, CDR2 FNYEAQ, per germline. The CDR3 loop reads CASSDPRVGGYEQFF. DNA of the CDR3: TGTGCCAGCAGCGACCCCAGGGTCGGCGGGTATGAGCAGTTCTTC. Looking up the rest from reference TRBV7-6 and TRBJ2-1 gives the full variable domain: GAGVSQSPRYKVTKRGQDVALRCDPISGHVSLYWYRQALGQGPEFLTYFNYEAQQDKSGLPNDRFSAERPEGSISTLTIQRTEQRDSAMYRCASSDPRVGGYEQFFGPGTRLTVL.

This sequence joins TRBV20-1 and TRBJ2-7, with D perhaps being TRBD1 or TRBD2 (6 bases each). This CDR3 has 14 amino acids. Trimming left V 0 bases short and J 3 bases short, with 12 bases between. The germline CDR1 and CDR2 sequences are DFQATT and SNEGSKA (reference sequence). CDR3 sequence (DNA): TGCAGTGCTAGAGATCCCGGGGGCAGCTACGAGCAGTACTTC. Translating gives CSARDPGGSYEQYF.

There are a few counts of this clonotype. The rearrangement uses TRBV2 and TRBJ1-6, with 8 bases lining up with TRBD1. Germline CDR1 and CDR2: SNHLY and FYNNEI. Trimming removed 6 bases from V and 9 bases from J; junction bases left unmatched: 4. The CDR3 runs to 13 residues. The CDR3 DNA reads TGTGCCAGCAGATCAGGGGGCGGTTCACCCCTCCACTTT. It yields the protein CASRSGGGSPLHF.

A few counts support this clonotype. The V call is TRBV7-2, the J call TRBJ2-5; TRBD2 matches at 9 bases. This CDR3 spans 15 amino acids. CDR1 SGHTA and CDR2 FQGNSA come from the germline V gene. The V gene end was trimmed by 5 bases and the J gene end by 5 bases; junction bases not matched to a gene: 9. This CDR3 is CASSGGGAFGETQYF. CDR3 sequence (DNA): TGTGCCAGCAGCGGCGGGGGGGCGTTTGGGGAGACCCAGTACTTC.

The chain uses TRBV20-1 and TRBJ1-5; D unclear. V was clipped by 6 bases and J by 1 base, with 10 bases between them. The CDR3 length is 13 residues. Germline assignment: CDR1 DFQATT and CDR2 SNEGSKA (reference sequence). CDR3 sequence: CSANYRSNQPQHF. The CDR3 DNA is TGCAGTGCCAATTACCGGAGCAATCAGCCCCAGCATTTT.

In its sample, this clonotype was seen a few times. As DNA, the CDR3 is TGTGCCAGCAGCATAGGGGGCGCGGGTTCTGAAGCTTTCTTT. Its translation is CASSIGGAGSEAFF. This rearrangement joins TRBV9 to TRBJ1-1; 7 bases agree with TRBD1. The CDR3 is 14 amino acids. Germline V gene sequence: CDR1 SGDLS, CDR2 YYNGEE. Trimming at V came to 4 bases and at J to 6 bases, leaving 9 bases not matched to a gene.

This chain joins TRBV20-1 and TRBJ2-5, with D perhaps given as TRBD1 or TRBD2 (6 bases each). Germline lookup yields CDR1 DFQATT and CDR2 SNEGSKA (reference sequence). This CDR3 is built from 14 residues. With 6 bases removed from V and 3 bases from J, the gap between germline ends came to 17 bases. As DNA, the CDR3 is TGCAGTGCCACAGGGCGGGGAAGAGAAGAGACCCAGTACTTC. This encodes CSATGRGREETQYF.

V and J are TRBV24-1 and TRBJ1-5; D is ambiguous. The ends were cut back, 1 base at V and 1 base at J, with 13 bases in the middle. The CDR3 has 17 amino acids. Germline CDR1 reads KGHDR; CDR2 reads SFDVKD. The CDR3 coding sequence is TGTGCCACCAGTGATTTATTTCCGGGGAGAAGCAATCAGCCCCAGCATTTT. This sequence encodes CATSDLFPGRSNQPQHF.